These T cell receptor beta chains were read from a single sample in a study of beta chain features in type 1 diabetes. Data came from immunoSEQ multiplex PCR; TCRdb stores just in-frame clones and leaves some out. This sample has about 900,000 clones, with roughly 15% found just once. The sample taken for sequencing was naive CD4+ T cells from blood. All receptors derive from a woman under 30 in good health. CDR3s include the opening cysteine and the closing phenylalanine or tryptophan. D genes are given only for firm matches. The size entry is marked missing in some rows and otherwise reads once, few, many or a size class.

V gene: TRBV28; D gene: -; clone size: -; J gene: TRBJ2-2; CDR3 protein: CASRLGAGTASTGELFF; CDR3 DNA: TGTGCCAGCAGACTCGGGGCCGGGACGGCAAGCACCGGGGAGCTGTTTTTT
V gene: TRBV6-1; D gene: TRBD1; clone size: -; J gene: TRBJ2-3; CDR3 protein: CASSEASDREDTQYF; CDR3 DNA: TGTGCCAGCAGTGAAGCCTCCGACAGGGAAGATACGCAGTATTTT
V gene: TRBV11-2; D gene: -; clone size: -; J gene: TRBJ2-7; CDR3 protein: CASGGRTRTRGSYEQYF; CDR3 DNA: TGTGCCAGCGGAGGCCGGACTCGAACCAGGGGCTCCTACGAGCAGTACTTC
V gene: TRBV10-3; D gene: -; clone size: few; J gene: TRBJ1-4; CDR3 protein: CAISEGQSNEKLFF; CDR3 DNA: TGTGCCATCAGTGAAGGGCAGAGTAATGAAAAACTGTTTTTT
V gene: TRBV10-3; D gene: TRBD2; clone size: -; J gene: TRBJ2-5; CDR3 protein: CAISGTSGAQETQYF; CDR3 DNA: TGTGCCATCAGCGGGACTAGCGGGGCTCAAGAGACCCAGTACTTC
V gene: TRBV14; D gene: -; clone size: few; J gene: TRBJ2-5; CDR3 protein: CASSRPGTREQYF; CDR3 DNA: TGTGCCAGCAGCCGACCGGGGACGAGGGAGCAGTACTTC
V gene: TRBV28; D gene: TRBD2; clone size: -; J gene: TRBJ2-1; CDR3 protein: CASKAGTSGSKSYNEQFF; CDR3 DNA: TGTGCCAGCAAAGCCGGGACTAGCGGGAGTAAGTCCTACAATGAGCAGTTCTTC
V gene: TRBV10-3; D gene: -; clone size: few; J gene: TRBJ1-2; CDR3 protein: CAISDGGQNYGYTF; CDR3 DNA: TGTGCCATCAGTGACGGGGGTCAGAACTATGGCTACACCTTC
V gene: TRBV7-8; D gene: -; clone size: -; J gene: TRBJ2-7; CDR3 protein: CASSPRFRNPYEQYF; CDR3 DNA: TGTGCCAGCAGCCCCCGGTTCCGGAACCCCTACGAGCAGTACTTC
V gene: TRBV4-2; D gene: TRBD1; clone size: -; J gene: TRBJ2-7; CDR3 protein: CASSQEIGQGSPEQYF; CDR3 DNA: TGTGCCAGCAGCCAAGAAATAGGACAGGGCAGTCCCGAGCAGTACTTC
V gene: TRBV5-1; D gene: TRBD1; clone size: few; J gene: TRBJ2-7; CDR3 protein: CASSSGTADYEQYF; CDR3 DNA: TGCGCCAGCAGCTCCGGGACAGCAGACTACGAGCAGTACTTC
V gene: TRBV28; D gene: TRBD1; clone size: few; J gene: TRBJ2-7; CDR3 protein: CASSPNRGLAYEQYF; CDR3 DNA: TGTGCCAGCAGTCCCAACAGGGGCCTCGCCTACGAGCAGTACTTC
V gene: TRBV9; D gene: TRBD2; clone size: -; J gene: TRBJ2-7; CDR3 protein: CASCRGGSGDEQYF; CDR3 DNA: TGTGCCAGCTGCCGGGGCGGGAGCGGGGACGAGCAGTACTTC
V gene: TRBV19; D gene: -; clone size: few; J gene: TRBJ2-7; CDR3 protein: CASGDSSYEQYF; CDR3 DNA: TGTGCCAGTGGCGACTCGTCCTACGAGCAGTACTTC
V gene: TRBV7-9; D gene: -; clone size: few; J gene: TRBJ2-7; CDR3 protein: CASSSGFEQYF; CDR3 DNA: TGTGCCAGCAGCTCGGGATTCGAGCAGTACTTC
V gene: TRBV27; D gene: -; clone size: few; J gene: TRBJ2-4; CDR3 protein: CASSFKRDIQYF; CDR3 DNA: TGTGCCAGCAGTTTCAAACGCGACATTCAGTACTTC
V gene: TRBV4-3; D gene: TRBD2; clone size: -; J gene: TRBJ2-7; CDR3 protein: CASSLELAAYEQYF; CDR3 DNA: TGCGCCAGCAGCCTGGAGCTAGCGGCGTACGAGCAGTACTTC
V gene: TRBV10-3; D gene: TRBD2; clone size: few; J gene: TRBJ2-7; CDR3 protein: CAISVAGGGEQYF; CDR3 DNA: TGTGCCATCAGTGTAGCGGGAGGAGGGGAGCAGTACTTC
V gene: TRBV7-9; D gene: -; clone size: few; J gene: TRBJ1-2; CDR3 protein: CASSSINYGYTF; CDR3 DNA: TGTGCCAGCAGCTCGATTAACTATGGCTACACCTTC
V gene: TRBV18; D gene: -; clone size: few; J gene: TRBJ1-5; CDR3 protein: CASSPQHSENQPQHF; CDR3 DNA: TGTGCCAGCTCACCACAGCACAGTGAAAATCAGCCCCAGCATTTT
V gene: TRBV7-2; D gene: TRBD1; clone size: few; J gene: TRBJ1-2; CDR3 protein: CASSSGQGAHYGYTF; CDR3 DNA: TGTGCCAGCAGCTCCGGACAGGGGGCACACTATGGCTACACCTTC
V gene: TRBV9; D gene: -; clone size: -; J gene: TRBJ2-7; CDR3 protein: CASSVATGGQGVYEQYF; CDR3 DNA: TGTGCCAGCAGCGTAGCTACTGGAGGGCAGGGGGTCTACGAGCAGTACTTC
V gene: TRBV5-1; D gene: TRBD2; clone size: -; J gene: TRBJ2-5; CDR3 protein: CASTGLAGAGGETQYF; CDR3 DNA: TGCGCCAGCACCGGACTAGCGGGAGCGGGTGGTGAGACCCAGTACTTC
V gene: TRBV5-1; D gene: TRBD1; clone size: -; J gene: TRBJ2-1; CDR3 protein: CASSLTPGTVYNEQFF; CDR3 DNA: TGCGCCAGCAGCCTTACCCCCGGGACAGTCTACAATGAGCAGTTCTTC
V gene: TRBV6-5; D gene: TRBD1; clone size: -; J gene: TRBJ2-4; CDR3 protein: CASSYSGGQGTHIQYF; CDR3 DNA: TGTGCCAGCAGTTACTCAGGGGGACAGGGGACGCACATTCAGTACTTC
V gene: TRBV29-1; D gene: -; clone size: few; J gene: TRBJ1-1; CDR3 protein: CSVSGNTEAFF; CDR3 DNA: TGCAGCGTTAGTGGAAACACTGAAGCTTTCTTT
V gene: TRBV7-9; D gene: -; clone size: -; J gene: TRBJ2-2; CDR3 protein: CASSLAGVNTGELFF; CDR3 DNA: TGTGCCAGCAGCTTAGCGGGAGTAAACACCGGGGAGCTGTTTTTT
V gene: TRBV7-9; D gene: -; clone size: -; J gene: TRBJ2-2; CDR3 protein: CASPNHPQEENTGELFF; CDR3 DNA: TGTGCCAGCCCAAACCACCCACAAGAAGAGAACACCGGGGAGCTGTTTTTT
V gene: TRBV18; D gene: TRBD1; clone size: few; J gene: TRBJ2-3; CDR3 protein: CASSLRQGNTDTQYF; CDR3 DNA: TGTGCCAGCTCACTCAGACAGGGGAACACAGATACGCAGTATTTT
V gene: TRBV7-9; D gene: TRBD2; clone size: few; J gene: TRBJ2-3; CDR3 protein: CASSPSGRVGDTQYF; CDR3 DNA: TGTGCCAGCAGCCCCTCCGGGAGGGTTGGAGATACGCAGTATTTT
V gene: TRBV5-1; D gene: -; clone size: -; J gene: TRBJ2-3; CDR3 protein: CASSSGGTDTQYF; CDR3 DNA: TGCGCCAGCAGCTCAGGGGGGACAGATACGCAGTATTTT
V gene: TRBV18; D gene: -; clone size: few; J gene: TRBJ2-2; CDR3 protein: CASSGQGINTGELFF; CDR3 DNA: TGTGCCAGCTCTGGCCAGGGGATCAACACCGGGGAGCTGTTTTTT
V gene: TRBV11-2; D gene: TRBD2; clone size: -; J gene: TRBJ2-1; CDR3 protein: CASSLLAVDNEQFF; CDR3 DNA: TGTGCCAGCAGCTTACTAGCGGTTGACAATGAGCAGTTCTTC
V gene: TRBV5-1; D gene: -; clone size: -; J gene: TRBJ2-7; CDR3 protein: CASSLSLRLTSYEQYF; CDR3 DNA: TGCGCCAGCAGCTTGAGTCTACGACTGACGTCCTACGAGCAGTACTTC
V gene: TRBV7-9; D gene: -; clone size: few; J gene: TRBJ1-5; CDR3 protein: CASSLVGGLSNQPQHF; CDR3 DNA: TGTGCCAGCAGCTTAGTGGGAGGACTTAGCAATCAGCCCCAGCATTTT
V gene: TRBV6-5; D gene: TRBD2; clone size: -; J gene: TRBJ2-3; CDR3 protein: CASSYGQAGAADTQYF; CDR3 DNA: TGTGCCAGCAGTTACGGTCAAGCGGGAGCTGCAGATACGCAGTATTTT
V gene: TRBV5-4; D gene: -; clone size: -; J gene: TRBJ2-7; CDR3 protein: CASSPQLGGSSEQYF; CDR3 DNA: TGTGCCAGCAGCCCCCAATTGGGGGGATCTAGCGAGCAGTACTTC
V gene: TRBV9; D gene: -; clone size: -; J gene: TRBJ2-5; CDR3 protein: CASSVDVTIQETQYF; CDR3 DNA: TGTGCCAGCAGCGTAGATGTAACTATTCAAGAGACCCAGTACTTC
V gene: TRBV5-1; D gene: -; clone size: -; J gene: TRBJ1-1; CDR3 protein: CASSDQGANTEAFF; CDR3 DNA: TGCGCCAGCAGCGACCAAGGGGCGAACACTGAAGCTTTCTTT
V gene: TRBV7-6; D gene: -; clone size: few; J gene: TRBJ1-1; CDR3 protein: CASSLEPGRENTEAFF; CDR3 DNA: TGTGCCAGCAGCTTAGAGCCGGGGAGGGAGAACACTGAAGCTTTCTTT
V gene: TRBV7-9; D gene: -; clone size: -; J gene: TRBJ1-1; CDR3 protein: CASSGVLTEAFF; CDR3 DNA: TGTGCCAGCTCCGGGGTGCTTACTGAAGCTTTCTTT
V gene: TRBV29-1; D gene: TRBD2; clone size: few; J gene: TRBJ2-3; CDR3 protein: CSADGRGTDTQYF; CDR3 DNA: TGCAGCGCCGACGGGCGGGGGACAGATACGCAGTATTTT
V gene: TRBV2; D gene: TRBD2; clone size: -; J gene: TRBJ2-1; CDR3 protein: CASSVGLNNEQFF; CDR3 DNA: TGTGCCAGCAGTGTGGGACTAAACAATGAGCAGTTCTTC
V gene: TRBV19; D gene: TRBD1; clone size: -; J gene: TRBJ1-2; CDR3 protein: CASSMVGQGVHGYTF; CDR3 DNA: TGTGCCAGTAGTATGGTCGGACAGGGTGTACATGGCTACACCTTC
V gene: TRBV10-3; D gene: TRBD2; clone size: few; J gene: TRBJ2-7; CDR3 protein: CAISDSAGGGEQYF; CDR3 DNA: TGTGCCATCAGTGACTCAGCGGGAGGGGGCGAGCAGTACTTC
V gene: TRBV28; D gene: -; clone size: -; J gene: TRBJ1-4; CDR3 protein: CASSSLREGVEKLFF; CDR3 DNA: TGTGCCAGCAGTTCCCTCAGGGAAGGGGTTGAAAAACTGTTTTTT
V gene: TRBV6-5; D gene: -; clone size: -; J gene: TRBJ2-2; CDR3 protein: CASSYSLGRNTGELFF; CDR3 DNA: TGTGCCAGCAGTTATTCACTTGGGAGAAACACCGGGGAGCTGTTTTTT
V gene: TRBV28; D gene: TRBD1; clone size: few; J gene: TRBJ2-7; CDR3 protein: CASSPTGTGTREQYF; CDR3 DNA: TGTGCCAGCAGTCCGACCGGGACAGGGACACGCGAGCAGTACTTC
V gene: TRBV7-2; D gene: -; clone size: -; J gene: TRBJ2-3; CDR3 protein: CASSYRHPPTSTDTQYF; CDR3 DNA: TGTGCCAGCAGCTACCGGCACCCACCTACTAGCACAGATACGCAGTATTTT
V gene: TRBV28; D gene: -; clone size: -; J gene: TRBJ1-5; CDR3 protein: CASSPWGSGERPQHF; CDR3 DNA: TGTGCCAGCAGCCCGTGGGGGAGCGGGGAGAGGCCCCAGCATTTT
V gene: TRBV10-3; D gene: -; clone size: many; J gene: TRBJ2-4; CDR3 protein: CAISGDGNIQYF; CDR3 DNA: TGTGCCATCTCGGGGGACGGAAACATTCAGTACTTC
V gene: TRBV18; D gene: -; clone size: -; J gene: TRBJ1-2; CDR3 protein: CASSPPFGAAGYTF; CDR3 DNA: TGTGCCAGCTCACCACCGTTCGGGGCTGCGGGCTACACCTTC
V gene: TRBV7-8; D gene: -; clone size: few; J gene: TRBJ1-1; CDR3 protein: CASSLAASTGNTEAFF; CDR3 DNA: TGTGCCAGCAGCTTAGCGGCTTCGACAGGGAACACTGAAGCTTTCTTT
V gene: TRBV6-6; D gene: TRBD2; clone size: few; J gene: TRBJ2-1; CDR3 protein: CASTIAGAYYNEQFF; CDR3 DNA: TGTGCCAGCACGATAGCGGGAGCGTACTACAATGAGCAGTTCTTC
V gene: TRBV7-9; D gene: -; clone size: few; J gene: TRBJ1-1; CDR3 protein: CASSLRGAPFF; CDR3 DNA: TGTGCCAGCAGCTTACGGGGGGCTCCTTTCTTT
V gene: TRBV7-9; D gene: -; clone size: few; J gene: TRBJ2-7; CDR3 protein: CASSINGGPYEQYF; CDR3 DNA: TGTGCCAGCAGCATAAACGGCGGCCCTTACGAGCAGTACTTC
V gene: TRBV29-1; D gene: -; clone size: few; J gene: TRBJ1-2; CDR3 protein: CSVGGRVRYGYTF; CDR3 DNA: TGCAGCGTTGGAGGCAGGGTGCGGTATGGCTACACCTTC